The 17 T cell receptor beta chains below were found in one sample sequenced in a study of T cells in Graves' hyperthyroidism and ophthalmopathy. The source material, RNA transcripts, was used to amplify TCR beta CDR3 regions. A set of HTBI primers served as the primers for a first-round RT-PCR of the TCR CDR3. A single record per CDR3 protein comes from TCRdb applying MiXCR to the multiplex PCR reads. The sample consists of some 510,000 distinct CDR3 sequences, 20% of them appearing once. What was sequenced was blood. All receptors derive from a man aged 18 to 30 with Graves' hyperthyroidism.

This clonotype was observed at least ten times. V is TRBV2 and J is TRBJ2-5; D might be TRBD1 (6 bases). V was shortened by 7 bases and J by 7 bases, with 16 bases between the two germline ends. This CDR3 is 13 amino acids long. Germline CDR1 and CDR2: SNHLY and FYNNEI. DNA of the CDR3: TGTGCCAGCACCTTAAAGGGGGTTGGGACCCAGTACTTC. The encoded protein is CASTLKGVGTQYF.

This clonotype was found many times. The germline gene is not matched at one end of the junction; a read error may be the cause. The rearrangement uses TRBV6-1 and TRBJ2-2; D not resolved. The CDR3 is 14 residues long. Germline V CDR1 and CDR2: MNHNS, SASEGT. The CDR3 DNA is TGTGCCAGCCCCCCGATTGGCGGCACCGGAGAGCTGTTTTTT. Its protein product is CASPPIGGTGELFF.

This clonotype was observed many times. CDR3 DNA sequence: TGTGCCAGCAGCAGGGTCCCTGAAGCTTTCTTT. Translation gives CASSRVPEAFF. This rearrangement joins TRBV6-1 to TRBJ1-1, with D maybe TRBD1 (5 bases). The germline gives CDR1 MNHNS, CDR2 SASEGT. This CDR3 has 11 residues. Trimming took off 6 bases at V and 6 bases at J, with 8 bases between the two ends.

The table lists this clonotype with many counts. V is TRBV28 and J is TRBJ1-1, with a possible D match to TRBD1 (5 bases). The CDR3 extends over 14 amino acids. Trimming pared 4 bases from V and 5 bases from J, leaving 14 bases between. The germline CDR1 and CDR2 sequences are MDHEN and SYDVKM. CDR3 bases: TGTGCCAGCAGTTCCCCCCAGGGTCTTACTGAAGCTTTCTTT. Translated, it gives CASSSPQGLTEAFF. The full variable domain, its missing parts supplied by reference TRBV28 and TRBJ1-1, is DVKVTQSSRYLVKRTGEKVFLECVQDMDHENMFWYRQDPGLGLRLIYFSYDVKMKEKGDIPEGYSVSREKKERFSLILESASTNQTSMYLCASSSPQGLTEAFFGQGTRLTVV.

V gene TRBV11-2 combines with J gene TRBJ1-2, with no clear D. With 0 bases removed from V and 3 bases from J, the gap between germline ends came to 8 bases. Looked up from germline, CDR1 is SGHAT and CDR2 is FQNNGV. The CDR3 has 14 residues. The CDR3 here is CASSLEGSYYGYTF. The CDR3 DNA sequence: TGTGCCAGCAGCTTAGAAGGCAGCTACTATGGCTACACCTTC.

In its sample, this clonotype was seen a few times. This chain joins TRBV11-2 and TRBJ2-7, with D tentatively TRBD1 (6 bases). Trimming removed 0 bases at V and 2 bases at J, with 8 bases between. The CDR3 loop spans 14 amino acids. Germline V lookup: CDR1 SGHAT, CDR2 FQNNGV. For the CDR3, the DNA is TGTGCCAGCAGCTTAGATAAGGGGGCCTACGAGCAGTACTTC. It specifies CASSLDKGAYEQYF.

The CDR3 protein is CASNARAGMTGYGYTF. The CDR3 DNA sequence: TGTGCCAGCAATGCCCGGGCAGGGATGACCGGCTATGGCTACACCTTC. V and J are TRBV6-1 and TRBJ1-2; maybe TRBD1 (5 bases). V lost 7 bases and J lost 4, with 22 bases in between. CDR1 and CDR2 from the germline V gene are MNHNS and SASEGT. The CDR3 contains 16 residues.

This clonotype was seen ten or more times. J is TRBJ1-1 and V is TRBV7-9, with D maybe TRBD1 (5 bases). CDR1 and CDR2 from the germline V gene are SEHNR and FQNEAQ (reference sequence). This CDR3 has 13 amino acids. V dropped 7 bases and J dropped 8 bases, with 17 bases sitting between them. The CDR3 here is CASTRLQVPEAFF. CDR3 bases: TGTGCCAGCACCCGGTTACAGGTCCCGGAAGCTTTCTTT.

V gene TRBV6-2 or TRBV6-3 combines with J gene TRBJ2-5, with D perhaps being TRBD1 or TRBD2 (5 bases each). Trimming removed 4 bases at V and 1 base at J, with 16 bases between. The CDR3 has 16 residues. CDR1 and CDR2 (germline): MNHEY, SVGEGT. This chain's CDR3 is CASSFEPGPSQETQYF. The CDR3 bases are TGTGCCAGCAGTTTCGAACCGGGACCTAGCCAAGAGACCCAGTACTTC.

The chain employs TRBV19 and TRBJ1-1, with no clear D. Trimming shortened V by 2 bases and J by 2 bases, and 6 bases separated the two germline ends. Germline V gives CDR1 LNHDA, CDR2 SQIVND (reference sequence). This CDR3 has 13 amino acids. The CDR3 region is CASSIWENTEAFF. The CDR3 DNA reads TGTGCCAGTAGTATATGGGAAAACACTGAAGCTTTCTTT.

This clonotype was observed many times. The rearrangement uses TRBV5-1 and TRBJ1-1; D perhaps matches TRBD1 (5 bases). The CDR3 loop spans 13 amino acids. Trimming removed 0 bases from V and 7 bases from J, with 10 bases in between. Germline CDR1 SGHRS, CDR2 YFSETQ. The CDR3 loop is CASSLASGHEAFF. The CDR3 DNA reads TGCGCCAGCAGCTTGGCCTCGGGGCATGAAGCTTTCTTT.

Only a few counts were recorded for this clonotype. J is TRBJ1-2 and V is TRBV12-3 or TRBV12-4; D gene unclear. The CDR3 consists of 15 residues. Between the trimmed V and J ends, which lost 5 bases and 3 bases, there was a span of 16 bases. The CDR3: CASSPYSRRDYGYTF. CDR3 bases: TGTGCCAGCAGTCCCTACTCGAGGAGAGACTATGGCTACACCTTC.

This clonotype was seen repeatedly, ten times or more. J is TRBJ1-1 and V is TRBV6-1; D might be TRBD1 (5 bases). Trimming took off 1 base at V and 3 bases at J, with 9 bases between the two ends. This CDR3 has 14 residues. The germline V gene has CDR1 MNHNS and CDR2 SASEGT. CDR3 protein: CASSEERGYTEAFF. CDR3 DNA: TGTGCCAGCAGTGAAGAACGGGGGTACACTGAAGCTTTCTTT.

The chain recombines TRBV5-1 with TRBJ1-1, with D hard to call. CDR3 length: 13 amino acids. Germline V gives CDR1 SGHRS, CDR2 YFSETQ. Trimming left V 5 bases short and J 2 bases short, with 10 bases between. The CDR3 protein is CASRSGINTEAFF. In DNA, the CDR3 is TGCGCCAGCAGGTCGGGTATTAACACTGAAGCTTTCTTT.

This clonotype was recorded many times. The CDR3 region has the DNA TGTGCCAGCAGTTACGTCAGGTGGACAGTGAACACCGGGGAGCTGTTTTTT. Encoded protein: CASSYVRWTVNTGELFF. The chain carries TRBV6-5 and TRBJ2-2, with a tentative D call TRBD1 (6 bases). Germline lookup yields CDR1 MNHEY and CDR2 SVGAGI. Trimming removed 2 bases from V and 1 base from J, with 14 bases in between. The CDR3 loop spans 17 amino acids.

The chain carries TRBV5-1 and TRBJ1-1; D possibly corresponds to TRBD1 (5 bases). The ends were cut back, 2 bases at V and 5 bases at J, with 16 bases in the middle. The CDR3 is made up of 15 amino acids. The germline gives CDR1 SGHRS, CDR2 YFSETQ. CDR3 loop: CASSLEWGSGTEAFF. In nucleotides, the CDR3 is TGCGCCAGCAGCTTAGAATGGGGGTCAGGTACTGAAGCTTTCTTT.

The chain employs TRBV6-1 and TRBJ1-1; D remains unclear. Trimming took 4 bases from V and 2 from J, leaving 11 bases between them. The germline gives CDR1 MNHNS, CDR2 SASEGT. The CDR3 contains 14 residues. This CDR3 reads CASSVSTVNTEAFF. In nucleotides, the CDR3 is TGTGCCAGCAGTGTGAGTACAGTCAACACTGAAGCTTTCTTT.